This TCR beta chain was captured in a study of cytomegalovirus exposure and HLA in healthy donors. Of note for this clone: Its specificity is unknown.

V was shortened by 5 bases and J by 3 bases, with 14 bases between the two germline ends. The CDR3 runs to 15 residues. Looked up from germline, CDR1 is SGHTA and CDR2 is FQGNSA. Study findings and constraints: Per a prior analysis, the majority of TCR beta V segments were productive roughly 90% or roughly 30% of the time. Many donors carried some public TCRs, although rarity characterized most TCR sequences. A later analysis linked around 15,000 TCR beta sequences to HLA alleles at 0.05 false discovery rate.

A multiplex PCR was run with 60 Vbeta primers and 13 Jbeta primers. In the source study's methods: In a later analysis, roughly 10 million of about 80 million unique beta chains occurred in at least two donors. Assay: immunoSEQ multiplex PCR; the TCRdb copy retains only in-frame clones and omits some. The V and J calls and clone size come from that table; D and trimming were worked out from the DNA. The sample consists of 100,000 to 150,000 clones, about 80% of them appearing once. This receptor was identified in a woman younger than 35 in good health and CMV-seronegative. Sequenced sample: PBMCs. This rearrangement joins TRBV7-2 to TRBJ1-5, with TRBD1 as a possible D gene (6 bases). CDR3 amino acids: CASSLQDRINQPQHF. CDR3 bases: TGTGCCAGCAGCCTACAGGACAGAATCAATCAGCCCCAGCATTTT. Together with reference TRBV7-2 and TRBJ1-5, the CDR3 gives the full variable domain: GAGVSQSPSNKVTEKGKDVELRCDPISGHTALYWYRQSLGQGLEFLIYFQGNSAPDKSGLPSDRFSAERTGGSVSTLTIQRTQQEDSAVYLCASSLQDRINQPQHFGDGTRLSIL.